The rows below give T cell receptor beta chains drawn from one sample of a study of cytomegalovirus exposure and HLA in healthy donors. Sequencing used immunoSEQ multiplex PCR; TCRdb keeps in-frame clones, though not all of them. Its clone listing holds just over 200,000 clones. Sequencing input: PBMCs. These TCRs come from a girl aged 2 to 10 in good health and CMV-seropositive. CDR3s include the opening cysteine and the closing phenylalanine or tryptophan. The order of the fields is CDR3 length, V gene, D gene, J gene, CDR3 DNA, CDR3 protein. A D gene is named only where the DNA matches it firmly.

len: 15
v_gene: TRBV10-1
d_gene: TRBD2
j_gene: TRBJ2-3
CDR3nt: TGCGCCAGCAGTGAGTCGGTAGCGGGAACAGATACGCAGTATTTT
CDR3aa: CASSESVAGTDTQYF

len: 15
v_gene: TRBV6-6
d_gene: TRBD2
j_gene: TRBJ2-1
CDR3nt: TGTGCCAGCACCCCAGTAGCGGGAGGTTGGAATGAGCAGTTCTTC
CDR3aa: CASTPVAGGWNEQFF

len: 19
v_gene: TRBV7-9
d_gene: TRBD2
j_gene: TRBJ2-2
CDR3nt: TGTGCCAGCAGCCACGGGACTAGCGGGACACTCTCTTACACCGGGGAGCTGTTTTTT
CDR3aa: CASSHGTSGTLSYTGELFF

len: 15
v_gene: TRBV28
d_gene: TRBD1
j_gene: TRBJ2-3
CDR3nt: TGTGCCAGCCGGTCTGAGACAGGGGTCACAGATACGCAGTATTTT
CDR3aa: CASRSETGVTDTQYF

len: 16
v_gene: TRBV7-6
d_gene: TRBD2
j_gene: TRBJ2-5
CDR3nt: TGTGCCAGCAGCTTTGAGGGACTAGCGGGAGAAGAGACCCAGTACTTC
CDR3aa: CASSFEGLAGEETQYF

len: 14
v_gene: TRBV29-1
d_gene: NA
j_gene: TRBJ2-2
CDR3nt: TGCAGCGCCACTCTTATCGCGAACACCGGGGAGCTGTTTTTT
CDR3aa: CSATLIANTGELFF

len: 17
v_gene: TRBV5-1
d_gene: NA
j_gene: TRBJ2-3
CDR3nt: TGCGCCAGCAGCTTGGCCGGACTGATAGTGGGGACAGATACGCAGTATTTT
CDR3aa: CASSLAGLIVGTDTQYF

len: 14
v_gene: TRBV11-2
d_gene: NA
j_gene: TRBJ2-7
CDR3nt: TGTGCCAGCAGCCTCCAGGGGGGAGGCTACGAGCAGTACTTC
CDR3aa: CASSLQGGGYEQYF

len: 14
v_gene: TRBV6-1
d_gene: TRBD1
j_gene: TRBJ1-6
CDR3nt: TGTGCCAGCCGAACCGGGACAGAGACCTCACCCCTCCACTTT
CDR3aa: CASRTGTETSPLHF

len: 13
v_gene: TRBV5-1
d_gene: NA
j_gene: TRBJ1-5
CDR3nt: TGCGCCAGCAGCTTGGCAGGGAATCAGCCCCAGCATTTT
CDR3aa: CASSLAGNQPQHF

len: 14
v_gene: TRBV5-1
d_gene: TRBD2
j_gene: TRBJ2-1
CDR3nt: TGCGCCAGCAGCCAGGGACTAGCCAGCAATGAGCAGTTCTTC
CDR3aa: CASSQGLASNEQFF

len: 14
v_gene: TRBV10-3
d_gene: TRBD2
j_gene: TRBJ2-7
CDR3nt: TGTGCCATCAGTGGGGGGGGACGTTCCTACGAGCAGTACTTC
CDR3aa: CAISGGGRSYEQYF

len: 15
v_gene: TRBV10-1
d_gene: NA
j_gene: TRBJ1-1
CDR3nt: TGCGCCAGCAGTGGTTTTCAGGGAGCGGGCACTGAAGCTTTCTTT
CDR3aa: CASSGFQGAGTEAFF

len: 14
v_gene: TRBV6-1
d_gene: NA
j_gene: TRBJ1-2
CDR3nt: TGTGCCAGCAGTGAATTCGGAGGGTTCTATGGCTACACCTTC
CDR3aa: CASSEFGGFYGYTF